This entry lists 15 T cell receptor beta chains sequenced from one sample in a study of blood T cell repertoires in COVID-19. The table came from immunoSEQ multiplex PCR; TCRdb's copy has only in-frame clones and leaves some out. The sample records more than 95,000 clones, roughly 84% being singletons. Material: peripheral blood. These TCRs come from a human donor in a cohort sampled during active or convalescent COVID-19.

This sequence joins TRBV6-6 and TRBJ1-6; 8 nucleotides agree with TRBD1. The J segment lost 5 bases and the V segment lost 6 bases, leaving 6 bases of the junction unmatched. The CDR3 is made up of 15 amino acids. CDR1 MNHNY and CDR2 SVGAGI come from the germline V gene (reference sequence). The CDR3 region is CASRKGQVNNSPLHF. CDR3 sequence (DNA): TGTGCCAGCAGGAAGGGACAGGTTAATAATTCACCCCTCCACTTT.

V usage is TRBV5-6 and J usage is TRBJ2-7, with 7 nucleotides matching TRBD2. The germline V gene has CDR1 SGHDT and CDR2 YYEEEE. Trimming removed 3 bases from V and 4 bases from J; junction bases left unmatched: 10. This CDR3 has 15 amino acids. CDR3 in DNA: TGTGCCAGCAGCTCCCTTAACGGACTAGAGTACGAGCAGTACTTC. It yields the protein CASSSLNGLEYEQYF. Combining the CDR3 with reference TRBV5-6 and TRBJ2-7 gives the whole variable domain DAGVTQSPTHLIKTRGQQVTLRCSPKSGHDTVSWYQQALGQGPQFIFQYYEEEERQRGNFPDRFSGHQFPNYSSELNVNALLLGDSALYLCASSSLNGLEYEQYFGPGTRLTVT.

The chain carries TRBV6-7 and TRBJ2-1, with 7 bases matching TRBD2. TRBV6-7 is marked as an open reading frame, function uncertain. CDR3 size: 19 residues. The trim removed 0 bases at V and 2 bases at J, leaving 13 bases unmatched. This CDR3 is CASSYSPLGGIPTYNEQFF. The CDR3 region has the DNA TGTGCCAGCAGTTACTCCCCTTTGGGGGGGATACCCACCTACAATGAGCAGTTCTTC.

This chain connects TRBV30 to TRBJ1-1; no definite D call. Trimming cost V 3 bases and J 6 bases, with 14 bases left between them. The CDR3 length is 13 residues. Germline CDR1 and CDR2: GTSNPN and SVGIG (reference sequence). The CDR3 loop reads CAWRDDGGSEAFF. The CDR3 coding sequence is TGTGCCTGGAGAGACGACGGAGGGTCTGAAGCTTTCTTT. The full variable domain, in which reference TRBV30 and TRBJ1-1 provide the parts outside the CDR3, is SQTIHQWPATLVQPVGSPLSLECTVEGTSNPNLYWYRQAAGRGLQLLFYSVGIGQISSEVPQNLSASRPQDRQFILSSKKLLLSDSGFYLCAWRDDGGSEAFFGQGTRLTVV.

The genes are TRBV5-1 and TRBJ1-2, with D maybe TRBD1 (5 bases). The V gene lost 0 bases and the J gene lost 3 bases, with 6 bases spanning the gap. The CDR3 runs 13 residues. Per germline, CDR1 SGHRS and CDR2 YFSETQ. CDR3 DNA: TGCGCCAGCAGCTTGGCGGGGGACTATGGCTACACCTTC. It yields the protein CASSLAGDYGYTF.

The rearrangement links TRBV9 to TRBJ1-1; D possibly corresponds to TRBD1 (5 bases). V gave up 1 base and J gave up 3 bases, with 7 bases separating them. Germline assignment: CDR1 SGDLS and CDR2 YYNGEE. The CDR3 consists of 13 residues. CDR3: CASSVQGDTEAFF. CDR3 DNA sequence: TGTGCCAGCAGCGTACAAGGGGACACTGAAGCTTTCTTT.

This chain connects TRBV10-3 to TRBJ1-1; 8 nucleotides align to TRBD1. The CDR3 has 14 residues. Germline loops: CDR1 ENHRY, CDR2 SYGVKD. J was trimmed by 3 bases and V by 5 bases; bases with no gene match: 5. The CDR3, as DNA: TGTGCCATCAGTAGGACAGGGTTGGACACTGAAGCTTTCTTT. The encoded protein is CAISRTGLDTEAFF.

J is TRBJ1-5 and V is TRBV28, with 8 bases identical to TRBD1. The ends lost 7 bases at V and 7 bases at J; junction bases unmatched: 12. This CDR3 contains 15 residues. From germline, CDR1 is MDHEN and CDR2 SYDVKM. The CDR3 DNA is TGTGCCAGCACCCCATACGGGACAGGTGGGCAGCCCCAGCATTTT. This codes for CASTPYGTGGQPQHF.

The V and J genes are TRBV2 and TRBJ1-1; D remains ambiguous. There are 13 residues in the CDR3. Trimming cost V 8 bases and J 0 bases, with 10 bases left between them. Germline values: CDR1 SNHLY, CDR2 FYNNEI. In DNA form, the CDR3 reads TGTGCCAGCCGAACAGAGATGAACACTGAAGCTTTCTTT. Encoded protein: CASRTEMNTEAFF.

This clone was seen once. The chain uses TRBV3-1 (or the pseudogene TRBV3-2) and TRBJ1-2; the D gene is possibly TRBD1 (5 bases). With 1 base removed from V and 8 bases from J, the gap between germline ends came to 17 bases. The V gene's germline CDR1 is LGHDT and CDR2 YNNKEL (reference sequence). The CDR3 is made up of 15 amino acids. The CDR3 sequence is CASSQVGTRSLGYTF. Written as DNA, the CDR3 is TGTGCCAGCAGCCAAGTGGGGACTCGAAGTTTAGGCTACACCTTC.

This clone has more than one count but fewer than ten. J is TRBJ2-7 and V is TRBV28; 7 nucleotides agree with TRBD1. Germline CDR1 and CDR2: MDHEN and SYDVKM. This CDR3 comprises 14 residues. V trimming: 8 bases; J trimming: 0 bases; junction bases outside the gene matches: 7. CDR3 sequence (DNA): TGTGCCAGCCGAGAGGCAGGGGGCTCCTACGAGCAGTACTTC. Translation gives CASREAGGSYEQYF.

This clone was seen once. V usage is TRBV11-2 and J usage is TRBJ1-2; 8 positions agree with TRBD1. Per germline, CDR1 SGHAT and CDR2 FQNNGV. With 6 bases clipped from V and 5 bases from J, the junction kept 5 bases outside the gene matches. The CDR3 runs to 13 residues. The CDR3, as DNA: TGTGCCAGCAGGTCGACAGGGGAATATGGCTACACCTTC. Residues: CASRSTGEYGYTF.

This clone was seen a handful of times. V gene TRBV6-6 combines with J gene TRBJ2-3; possible D gene TRBD2, 6 bases. Germline CDR1 and CDR2: MNHNY and SVGAGI (reference sequence). The length of the CDR3 is 15 residues. Trimming pared 6 bases from V and 0 bases from J, leaving 13 bases between. In nucleotides, the CDR3 is TGTGCCAGCAGGCCGGACTACCGGAGCACAGATACGCAGTATTTT. Amino acids: CASRPDYRSTDTQYF.

V gene TRBV9 combines with J gene TRBJ1-2; D not resolved. Trimming stripped 0 bases from V and 4 bases from J, with 10 bases between. CDR1 is SGDLS and CDR2 is YYNGEE in the germline V gene. The CDR3 is 14 residues long. CDR3 nucleotides: TGTGCCAGCAGCGTAGTGGCAGGATCCTATGGCTACACCTTC. Protein product: CASSVVAGSYGYTF.

The V call is TRBV29-1, the J call TRBJ1-3; unclear D gene. V dropped 4 bases and J dropped 4 bases, with 11 bases sitting between them. The CDR3 runs to 13 residues. The germline V gene has CDR1 SQVTM and CDR2 ANQGSEA. The CDR3 sequence: CSVVGGPGNTIYF. CDR3 coding DNA: TGCAGCGTTGTTGGAGGGCCGGGAAACACCATATATTTT.